Presented here are 18 T cell receptor beta chains from one specimen sequenced in a study of T-cell reconstitution after alpha-beta-depleted transplantation in children. TCRbeta library construction was performed incorporating unique molecular identifiers. MiXCR, run by TCRdb on the PCR reads, gives a single entry per CDR3 protein. The sample shows about 210,000 distinct CDR3 sequences, around a sixth of them seen only once. This specimen was PBMCs, mostly from graft donor cells, taken 360 days after TCRalphabeta/CD19-depleted stem cell transplant. The receptors originated from a male patient aged 2-15 years who had a stem cell transplant for acute lymphoblastic leukemia, so the T cells may come from the graft donor.

This clonotype was seen more than once but under ten times. The chain is built from TRBV20-1 and TRBJ2-3, with 9 nucleotides matching TRBD2. The V segment lost 6 bases and the J segment 4 bases; nucleotides outside the gene matches: 20. CDR1 is DFQATT, CDR2 SNEGSKA, per germline (reference sequence). The CDR3 has 18 amino acids. The CDR3 is CSARPREGLYYLPDTQYF. The DNA for the CDR3 is TGCAGTGCCAGGCCGCGGGAGGGCCTCTATTACCTCCCAGATACGCAGTATTTT.

This clonotype appeared a few times. A read error may account for a junction end that differs from germline. The chain uses TRBV20-1 and TRBJ1-4, with 9 bases lining up with TRBD1. Per germline, CDR1 DFQATT and CDR2 SNEGSKA (reference sequence). The CDR3 contains 15 residues. The CDR3 spells CSATRRDRAKEKLFF. The CDR3 region has the DNA TGCAGTGCTACCCGTCGGGACAGGGCTAAAGAAAAACTGTTTTTT.

The chain couples TRBV29-1 to TRBJ2-3; TRBD2 is a possible D gene (7 bases). CDR1 SQVTM and CDR2 ANQGSEA come from the germline V gene. The V end was cut by 7 bases, the J end by 5 bases, with 19 bases between. The CDR3 sequence is 14 residues long. The CDR3 reads CSARGLTEVDTQYF. DNA of the CDR3: TGCAGCGCGCGGGGGCTCACTGAGGTAGATACGCAGTATTTT.

This clonotype was seen many times. The chain is built from TRBV12-3 or TRBV12-4 and TRBJ2-2; D remains ambiguous. The CDR3 covers 12 residues. V was clipped by 1 base and J by 7 bases, with 4 bases between them. CDR3 protein: CASSLGYGELFF. The CDR3, as DNA: TGTGCCAGCAGTTTAGGGTACGGGGAGCTGTTTTTT.

In its sample, this clonotype was seen a few times. The CDR3 protein is CASSRPDRDTDTQYF. For the CDR3, the DNA is TGTGCCAGCTCACGGCCGGACAGGGATACAGATACGCAGTATTTT. V usage is TRBV18 and J usage is TRBJ2-3; 8 bases are shared with TRBD1. CDR1 is KGHSH, CDR2 LQKENI, per germline. The CDR3 has 15 amino acids. J was trimmed by 3 bases and V by 4 bases; bases with no gene match: 6.

This clonotype was counted only a few times. The V call is TRBV15, the J call TRBJ2-5; D is uncertain. The ends were cut back, 1 base at V and 1 base at J, with 4 bases in the middle. CDR3 length equals 13 residues. Germline V gene lookup returns CDR1 LNHNV and CDR2 YYDKDF (reference sequence). CDR3 bases: TGTGCCACCAGCAGAGGGATCCAAGAGACCCAGTACTTC. Translating gives CATSRGIQETQYF.

This clonotype was seen more than once but under ten times. The chain uses TRBV20-1 and TRBJ2-2; D perhaps matches TRBD2 (5 bases). Germline lookup yields CDR1 DFQATT and CDR2 SNEGSKA (reference sequence). V shed 6 bases and J shed 8 bases, with 19 bases lying between them. The CDR3 is 14 residues long. The DNA for the CDR3 is TGCAGTGCCCTTAAGTGGATCTCGGGGGGGGAGCTGTTTTTT. Translating it yields CSALKWISGGELFF.

This clonotype was detected many times. The V and J genes are TRBV20-1 and TRBJ1-1; perhaps TRBD1 as D (6 bases). The V end was cut by 4 bases, the J end by 8 bases, with 17 bases between. CDR3 length: 13 amino acids. In germline, CDR1 is DFQATT, CDR2 SNEGSKA (reference sequence). As DNA, the CDR3 is TGCAGTGCTAAATCGGACAGCGCCGTAGAAGCTTTCTTT. Protein sequence: CSAKSDSAVEAFF.

V usage is TRBV5-6 and J usage is TRBJ2-1, with no clear D. CDR3 size: 14 residues. V was clipped by 1 base and J by 12 bases, with 17 bases between them. Germline CDR1 is SGHDT and CDR2 is YYEEEE. The CDR3 DNA sequence: TGTGCCAGCAGCTTGCCCCCCGACGTGTTGGGGCAGTTCTTC. It specifies CASSLPPDVLGQFF. Full variable domain (rest looked up from reference TRBV5-6 and TRBJ2-1): DAGVTQSPTHLIKTRGQQVTLRCSPKSGHDTVSWYQQALGQGPQFIFQYYEEEERQRGNFPDRFSGHQFPNYSSELNVNALLLGDSALYLCASSLPPDVLGQFFGPGTRLTVL.

The chain is built from TRBV18 and TRBJ1-4; no reliable D call. The germline V gene encodes CDR1 KGHSH and CDR2 LQKENI. V was clipped by 1 base and J by 0 bases, with 9 bases between them. The CDR3 contains 16 residues. The CDR3 here is CASSPRAPATNEKLFF. The CDR3 region has the DNA TGTGCCAGCTCACCACGGGCACCTGCAACTAATGAAAAACTGTTTTTT. Full variable domain (rest looked up from reference TRBV18 and TRBJ1-4): NAGVMQNPRHLVRRRGQEARLRCSPMKGHSHVYWYRQLPEEGLKFMVYLQKENIIDESGMPKERFSAEFPKEGPSILRIQQVVRGDSAAYFCASSPRAPATNEKLFFGSGTQLSVL.

The sample holds many counts of this clonotype. The V gene is TRBV28, the J gene TRBJ2-7; no reliable D call. Germline CDR1 is MDHEN and CDR2 is SYDVKM. This CDR3 has 11 amino acids. V was cut by 5 bases and J by 5 bases, with 7 bases left in between. The CDR3 loop is CASSGIDEQYF. The CDR3 region has the DNA TGTGCCAGCAGTGGGATCGACGAGCAGTACTTC.

The CDR3 coding sequence is TGCGCCAGCAGCCAAGGACTAGCGGGGACTTACAATGAGCAGTTCTTC. This sequence encodes CASSQGLAGTYNEQFF. This chain uses TRBV4-1 with TRBJ2-1, with 11 positions matching TRBD2. The CDR3 extends over 16 amino acids. Germline trimming cut 1 base from V and 4 bases from J; bases unmatched to any gene: 3. Germline-derived CDR1 and CDR2 are MGHRA and YSYEKL.

This chain joins TRBV6-2 or TRBV6-3 and TRBJ2-1, with 9 nucleotides matching TRBD2. CDR1 is MNHEY and CDR2 is SVGEGT in the germline V gene. The CDR3 spans 12 residues. V trimming: 7 bases; J trimming: 10 bases; junction bases outside the gene matches: 5. The CDR3 loop reads CASKSSGAEQFF. The DNA of the CDR3 is TGTGCCAGCAAGTCTAGCGGGGCCGAGCAGTTCTTC.

This clonotype came up a few times. V is TRBV4-1 and J is TRBJ2-3, with 9 bases identical to TRBD1. CDR3 size: 15 residues. V gave up 0 bases and J gave up 6 bases; unmatched junction bases: 4. Germline-derived CDR1 and CDR2 are MGHRA and YSYEKL. This CDR3 is CASSQEGQGRDTQYF. The CDR3 DNA reads as TGCGCCAGCAGCCAAGAAGGACAGGGGAGGGATACGCAGTATTTT.

This clonotype was seen more than once but under ten times. V is TRBV7-3 and J is TRBJ2-7; D ambiguous. V lost 2 bases and J 3 bases, leaving 8 bases between the germline ends. The CDR3 is 13 amino acids. Germline-derived CDR1 and CDR2 are SGHTA and FQGTGA. The CDR3 loop is CASSLGPLYEQYF. Written as DNA, the CDR3 is TGTGCCAGCAGCTTAGGGCCCCTCTACGAGCAGTACTTC.

This clonotype was counted only a few times. J is TRBJ2-2 and V is TRBV7-8, with 9 bases fitting TRBD2. J was trimmed by 0 bases and V by 5 bases; bases with no gene match: 4. Germline V gene data show CDR1 as SGHVS and CDR2 as FQNEAQ. The CDR3 is made up of 16 amino acids. CDR3 sequence: CASSPLAGSNTGELFF. The CDR3 DNA is TGTGCCAGCAGCCCCCTAGCGGGATCGAACACCGGGGAGCTGTTTTTT.

This clonotype was detected only a few times. The chain combines TRBV12-3 or TRBV12-4 with TRBJ1-2, with D hard to call. The CDR3 length is 13 residues. V lost 6 bases, J lost 3 bases, and 11 bases lay in between. As DNA, the CDR3 is TGTGCCAGCAGAGCCTGGGCGGACTATGGCTACACCTTC. This sequence encodes CASRAWADYGYTF.

Many counts were recorded for this clonotype. The chain is built from TRBV7-9 and TRBJ2-7; 9 nucleotides agree with TRBD2. The J segment lost 5 bases and the V segment lost 4 bases, leaving 6 bases of the junction unmatched. Germline V gives CDR1 SEHNR, CDR2 FQNEAQ (reference sequence). This CDR3 region has 14 residues. CDR3 region: CASSSGLAIDEQYF. CDR3 coding DNA: TGTGCCAGCAGCTCGGGACTAGCCATCGACGAGCAGTACTTC.